The 6 T cell receptor beta chains below all came from one sample that was sequenced in a study of T cells in Graves' hyperthyroidism and ophthalmopathy. From RNA transcripts, TCR beta CDR3 regions were amplified. HTBI primers were used for first-round RT-PCR of the TCR CDR3. TCRdb reprocessed the multiplex PCR reads with MiXCR, giving one entry per CDR3 protein. This sample has some 300,000 distinct CDR3 sequences; about an eighth occur once, and the top ten carry 6.5% to 10%. Sequencing was done on a sample of blood. These receptors were collected from a woman in her 30s with Graves' hyperthyroidism that later progressed to Graves' ophthalmopathy.

This clonotype was counted many times. The rearrangement joins TRBV6-1 to TRBJ1-1; D unresolved. From germline, CDR1 is MNHNS and CDR2 SASEGT. Trimming took 7 bases from V and 3 from J, leaving 12 bases between them. The CDR3 is 13 residues long. The CDR3 DNA is TGTGCCAGCACCGTAAAAAAGGACACTGAAGCTTTCTTT. This codes for CASTVKKDTEAFF.

This clonotype was seen ten or more times. The chain combines TRBV30 with TRBJ2-5; 7 positions agree with TRBD2. Germline loops: CDR1 GTSNPN, CDR2 SVGIG (reference sequence). This CDR3 has 13 amino acids. The V segment lost 3 bases and the J segment 5 bases; nucleotides outside the gene matches: 6. The CDR3 region is CAWRGKGGETQYF. The CDR3 DNA reads as TGTGCCTGGAGAGGGAAGGGAGGGGAGACCCAGTACTTC.

This chain uses TRBV12-3 or TRBV12-4 with TRBJ2-7; D not resolved. Trimming took off 5 bases at V and 3 bases at J, with 11 bases between the two ends. The CDR3 has 13 residues. The chain's CDR3 is CASSPGPGYEQYF. CDR3 nucleotide sequence: TGTGCCAGCAGTCCCGGACCCGGCTACGAGCAGTACTTC.

This clonotype was seen repeatedly, ten times or more. V gene TRBV6-2 or TRBV6-3 combines with J gene TRBJ2-3; D gene unclear. With 5 bases removed from V and 6 bases from J, the gap between germline ends came to 18 bases. This CDR3 region has 15 residues. CDR1 MNHEY and CDR2 SVGEGT come from the germline V gene. The CDR3 spells CASSTALDMGDTQYF. CDR3 nucleotide sequence: TGTGCCAGCAGTACTGCCCTGGATATGGGCGATACGCAGTATTTT.

As concerns this clonotype: Possible read error: a much larger clone is one base away. The rearrangement links TRBV15 to TRBJ1-1; D gene uncertain. CDR1 and CDR2 from the germline V gene are LNHNV and YYDKDF (reference sequence). This CDR3 has 12 amino acids. CDR3 sequence: CATSRADTEDFF. CDR3 DNA: TGTGCCACCAGCAGAGCCGACACTGAAGATTTCTTT.

The V call is TRBV7-8, the J call TRBJ2-7, with 13 positions matching TRBD2. CDR1 and CDR2 from the germline V gene are SGHVS and FQNEAQ. Losses at the gene ends were 5 bases for V and 6 bases for J; bases not matched to a gene: 10. This CDR3 has 16 amino acids. The CDR3 loop is CASSPGLAGSSGEQYF. In DNA form, the CDR3 reads TGTGCCAGCAGCCCGGGACTAGCGGGGTCCTCCGGCGAGCAGTACTTC.